The present TCR beta chain was sequenced within a study of CD8 T cells in Susac syndrome. Overall study findings and caveats: That the number of individuals in its TCR sequencing and HLA analysis was relatively small was acknowledged by the study.

As concerns this clonotype: What it binds is unknown.

CDR1 and CDR2 from the germline V gene are LGHNT and FRNRAP. V lost 7 bases to trimming and J lost 5 bases; unmatched junction nucleotides: 5. The CDR3 consists of 14 residues. The T cells that were sequenced for TCR beta were CD8+ and CD4+ cells from blood. Control patients had untreated stable or active relapsing-remitting multiple sclerosis by revised McDonald criteria. RNA was extracted with the RNeasy kit, and a quantity of about 0.45 to 1 ug was reverse transcribed using random hexamers. The method of amplification for TCR beta CDR3 was immunoSEQ multiplex PCR, covering 54 Vbeta and 13 Jbeta. In TCRdb, the immunoSEQ multiplex PCR reads were re-called with MiXCR into one record per CDR3 protein. The sample has 170,000 or so distinct CDR3 sequences, 90% to 95% seen once.

The receptor was derived from a human donor with multiple sclerosis. This chain joins TRBV12-5 and TRBJ1-5, with 10 bases that match TRBD1. The sequenced sample consisted of CD4+ T cells from PBMCs. The CDR3: CASAFGQGDQPQHF. The CDR3 DNA reads as TGTGCTAGTGCCTTTGGACAGGGGGATCAGCCCCAGCATTTT.